This T cell receptor beta chain was recovered during a study of cytomegalovirus exposure and HLA in healthy donors. Study-wide results and caveats: Reports state that TCR beta sequences accurately predicted most subjects' HLA-A and HLA-B alleles. The authors enumerated roughly 160 TCR beta chains as linked to cytomegalovirus. As a later analysis showed, several of the most significant clusters appeared to be linked to common viral pathogens.

Germline assignment: CDR1 MNHEY and CDR2 SMNVEV (reference sequence). The CDR3 spans 16 residues. J was trimmed by 6 bases and V by 5 bases; bases with no gene match: 11. In regard to this clone: As yet, its antigen is unknown.

PCR was performed using 60 Vbeta and 13 Jbeta primers. Some clones are missing from TCRdb's copy, which holds only in-frame ones; the method was immunoSEQ multiplex PCR. Of under 70,000 clones listed, roughly 65% are singletons. The chain has TRBV27 and TRBJ1-4; the match to TRBD1 covers 8 bases. This clonotype was sampled from a woman aged 25 to 45 in good health and CMV-seronegative. Sequenced input: PBMCs. The CDR3 nucleotides read TGTGCCAGCAGTCCAGGACAGGGCCGTAGGGATGAAAAACTGTTTTTT. As protein: CASSPGQGRRDEKLFF.